This entry concerns a single TCR beta chain. The entry originates in a study of T cell responses to AZD1222 COVID-19 vaccine. Produced via immunoSEQ multiplex PCR; TCRdb's table is partial and in-frame only. The table includes under 200,000 clones, more than 75% detected once. V lost 5 bases to trimming and J lost 3 bases, with 14 bases between them. The germline gives CDR1 SEHNR, CDR2 FQNEAQ (reference sequence). This CDR3 comprises 14 residues. Specimen: peripheral blood, collected 28 days after the second AZD1222 dose. The sequence was collected from an adult who received the AZD1222 COVID-19 vaccine. This rearrangement joins TRBV7-9 to TRBJ2-7; tentatively, D is TRBD2 (6 bases). The CDR3 loop is CASSRSGSYYEQYF. Written as DNA, the CDR3 is TGTGCCAGCAGCCGTAGCGGCTCCTACTACGAGCAGTACTTC.